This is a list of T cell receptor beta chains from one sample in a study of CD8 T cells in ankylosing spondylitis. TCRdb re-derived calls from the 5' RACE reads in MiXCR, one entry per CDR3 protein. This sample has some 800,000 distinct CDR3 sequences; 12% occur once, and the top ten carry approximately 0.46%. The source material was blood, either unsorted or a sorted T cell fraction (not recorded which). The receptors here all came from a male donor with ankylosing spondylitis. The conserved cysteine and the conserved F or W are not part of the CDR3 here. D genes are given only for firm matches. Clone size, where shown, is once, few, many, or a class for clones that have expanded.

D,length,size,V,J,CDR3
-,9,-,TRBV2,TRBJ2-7,ASSERYEQY
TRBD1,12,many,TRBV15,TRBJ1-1,ATNPGGRSTEAF
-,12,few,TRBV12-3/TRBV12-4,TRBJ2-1,ASSFSSRYNEQF
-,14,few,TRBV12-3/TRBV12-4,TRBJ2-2,ASSLAYHSNTGELF
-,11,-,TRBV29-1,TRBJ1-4,SVRGGLREKLF
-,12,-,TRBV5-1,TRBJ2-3,ASSSRANTDTQY
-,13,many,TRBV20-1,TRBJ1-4,SARGGAPFNEKLF
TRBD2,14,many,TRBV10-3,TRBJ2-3,AISESVGGAIDTQY
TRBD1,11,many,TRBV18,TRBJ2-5,ASSPDREETQY
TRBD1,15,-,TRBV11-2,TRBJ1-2,ASSPTPGRGRGYGYT
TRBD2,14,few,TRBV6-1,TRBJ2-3,ASSGAGGPSTDTQY
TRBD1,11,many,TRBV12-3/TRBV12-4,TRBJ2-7,ASKQGVSYEQY
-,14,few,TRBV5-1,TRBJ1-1,ASSLGRTFMNTEAF
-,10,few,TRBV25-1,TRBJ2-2,ASIGNTGELF
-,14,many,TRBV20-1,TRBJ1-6,SARDGVGDPFMALH
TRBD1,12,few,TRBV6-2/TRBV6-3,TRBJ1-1,ASSFPGTGWTAF
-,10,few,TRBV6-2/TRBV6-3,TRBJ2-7,ASARLDYREY
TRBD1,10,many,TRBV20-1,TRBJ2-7,SASRTGYEQY
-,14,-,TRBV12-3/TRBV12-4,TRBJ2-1,ASSFGQEVSYNEQF
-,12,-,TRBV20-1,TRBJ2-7,SASQAGRSYEQY